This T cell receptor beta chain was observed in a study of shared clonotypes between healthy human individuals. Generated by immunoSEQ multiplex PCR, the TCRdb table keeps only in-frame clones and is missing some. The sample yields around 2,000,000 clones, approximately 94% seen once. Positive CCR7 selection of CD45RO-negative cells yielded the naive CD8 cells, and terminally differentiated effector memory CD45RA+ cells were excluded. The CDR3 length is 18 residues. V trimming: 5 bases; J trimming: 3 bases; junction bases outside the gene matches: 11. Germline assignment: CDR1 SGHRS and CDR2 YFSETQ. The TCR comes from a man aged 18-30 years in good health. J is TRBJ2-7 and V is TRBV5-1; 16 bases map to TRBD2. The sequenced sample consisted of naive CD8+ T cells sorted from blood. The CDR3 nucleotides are TGCGCCAGCAGTCCCGCCGGGACTAGCGGGAGGGACATCTACGAGCAGTACTTC. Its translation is CASSPAGTSGRDIYEQYF.